These 2 T cell receptor beta chains were all obtained from the same sample, sequenced in a study of cytomegalovirus exposure and HLA in healthy donors. Primers included in the PCR were 60 Vbeta and 13 Jbeta primers. The repertoire was sequenced with immunoSEQ multiplex PCR; TCRdb's copy has only in-frame clones and lacks some. The sample has fewer than 90,000 clones; 65% to 80% are singletons. Sequenced: PBMCs. These receptors came from a man aged 30 to 39 in good health and CMV-seropositive.

This chain joins TRBV7-8 and TRBJ1-5; perhaps TRBD1 as D (6 bases). Germline lookup yields CDR1 SGHVS and CDR2 FQNEAQ. The V gene lost 3 bases and the J gene lost 7 bases, with 22 bases spanning the gap. The CDR3 runs 17 residues. In DNA form, the CDR3 reads TGTGCCAGCAGCTTGTGGGGGCTGGGGGCGAAGGAACAGCCCCAGCATTTT. This codes for CASSLWGLGAKEQPQHF. The full variable domain, in which reference TRBV7-8 and TRBJ1-5 provide the parts outside the CDR3, is GAGVSQSPRYKVAKRGQDVALRCDPISGHVSLFWYQQALGQGPEFLTYFQNEAQLDKSGLPSDRFFAERPEGSVSTLKIQRTQQEDSAVYLCASSLWGLGAKEQPQHFGDGTRLSIL.

This clone was detected a few times. The gene calls are TRBV7-3 and TRBJ2-6, with 11 nucleotides matching TRBD1. The CDR3 runs 18 residues. With 5 bases clipped from V and 3 bases from J, the junction kept 9 bases outside the gene matches. The germline V gene has CDR1 SGHTA and CDR2 FQGTGA. The CDR3 DNA reads as TGTGCCAGCAGCCCGTTAGGACAGGGGGCGGGTGGGGCCAACGTCCTGACTTTC. Protein product: CASSPLGQGAGGANVLTF.